This T cell receptor (beta chain) was sequenced in a study of cytomegalovirus exposure and HLA in healthy donors. Study-level results: One later analysis reportedly identified an Asian-associated ancestry cluster that showed fewer N-insertions than the roughly 700-donor mean.

Amplification used 60 Vbeta primers and 13 Jbeta primers. TCRdb's table, derived via immunoSEQ multiplex PCR, lists solely in-frame clones and lacks some. The sample consists of about 210,000 clones, around 79% of them appearing once. To note about this clone: Its antigen is undetermined.

Donors sampled were nominally healthy, though unrecorded immune exposures were likely. The specimen sequenced was PBMCs. The clonotype comes from a male donor in good health and CMV-seronegative.

The CDR3 bases are TGTGCCAGCAGCCCAGGACTAGCGGGGGAGCAGTACTTC. Amino acid sequence: CASSPGLAGEQYF. This sequence joins TRBV6-6 and TRBJ2-7, with TRBD2 matching 12 bases. Looked up from germline, CDR1 is MNHNY and CDR2 is SVGAGI (reference sequence). The length of the CDR3 is 13 residues. V dropped 6 bases and J dropped 7; count of bases not matched to a gene: 4.